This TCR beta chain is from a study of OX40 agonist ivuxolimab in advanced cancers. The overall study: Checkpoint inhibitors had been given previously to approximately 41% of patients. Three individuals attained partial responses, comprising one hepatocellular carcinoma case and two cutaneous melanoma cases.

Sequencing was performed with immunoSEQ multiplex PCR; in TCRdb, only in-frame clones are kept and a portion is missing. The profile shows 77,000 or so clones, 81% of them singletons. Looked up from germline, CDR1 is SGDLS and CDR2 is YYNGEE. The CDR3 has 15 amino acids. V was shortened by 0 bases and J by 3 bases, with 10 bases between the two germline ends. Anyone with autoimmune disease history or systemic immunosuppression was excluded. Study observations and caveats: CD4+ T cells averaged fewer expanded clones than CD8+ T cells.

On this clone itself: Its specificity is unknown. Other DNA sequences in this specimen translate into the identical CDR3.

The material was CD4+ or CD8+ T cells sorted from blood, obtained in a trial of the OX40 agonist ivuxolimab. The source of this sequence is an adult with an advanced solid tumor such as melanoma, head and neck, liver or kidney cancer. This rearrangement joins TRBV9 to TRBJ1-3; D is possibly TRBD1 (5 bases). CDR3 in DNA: TGTGCCAGCAGCGTAGGCCGGGGCAGTGGAAACACCATATATTTT. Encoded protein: CASSVGRGSGNTIYF.